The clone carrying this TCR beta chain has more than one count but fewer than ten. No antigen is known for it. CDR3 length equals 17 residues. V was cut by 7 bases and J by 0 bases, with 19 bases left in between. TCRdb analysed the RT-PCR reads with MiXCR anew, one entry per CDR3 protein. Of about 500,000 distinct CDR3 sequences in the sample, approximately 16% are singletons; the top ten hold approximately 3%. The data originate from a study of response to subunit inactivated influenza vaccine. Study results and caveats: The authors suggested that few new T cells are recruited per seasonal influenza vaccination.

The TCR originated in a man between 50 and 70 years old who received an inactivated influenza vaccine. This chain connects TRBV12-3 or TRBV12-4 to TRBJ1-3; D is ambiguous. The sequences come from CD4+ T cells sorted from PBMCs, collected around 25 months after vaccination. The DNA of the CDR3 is TGTGCCAGCATCCTGATACAAGGCCCGATCTCTGGAAACACCATATATTTT. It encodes CASILIQGPISGNTIYF.